Below, one T cell receptor beta chain is given with its context. The CDR3 contains 15 residues. Germline loops: CDR1 MGHRA, CDR2 YSYEKL. V lost 1 base and J lost 1, with 11 bases in between. These data belong to a study of T cell responses to AZD1222 COVID-19 vaccine. Study-wide background: Second-dose intervals near 4 or 12 weeks were combined.

The assay was immunoSEQ multiplex PCR, and TCRdb's table has in-frame clones only and misses some. The sample includes around 96,000 clones, about 88% of them seen just once. The source of this sequence is an adult in good health. This chain links TRBV4-1 with TRBJ2-7; D possibly matches TRBD1 or TRBD2 (5 bases each). The sequencing used peripheral blood, collected on day 0 of AZD1222 vaccination. The CDR3 DNA reads TGCGCCAGCAGCCAAGGCAGGGACGGGTCCTACGAGCAGTACTTC. Amino acids: CASSQGRDGSYEQYF.